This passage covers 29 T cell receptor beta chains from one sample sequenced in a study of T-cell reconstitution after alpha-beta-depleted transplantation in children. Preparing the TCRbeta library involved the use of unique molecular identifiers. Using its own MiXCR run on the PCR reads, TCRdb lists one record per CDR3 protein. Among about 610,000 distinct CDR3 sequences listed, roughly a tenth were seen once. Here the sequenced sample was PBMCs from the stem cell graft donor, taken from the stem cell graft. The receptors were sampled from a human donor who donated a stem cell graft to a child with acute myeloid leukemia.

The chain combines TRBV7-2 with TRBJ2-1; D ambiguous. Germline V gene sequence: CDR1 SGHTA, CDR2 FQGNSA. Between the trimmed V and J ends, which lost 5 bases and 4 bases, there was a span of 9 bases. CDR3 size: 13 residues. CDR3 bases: TGTGCCAGCAGCCAAAGGGTTTACAATGAGCAGTTCTTC. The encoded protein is CASSQRVYNEQFF.

CDR3 in amino acids: CASSLRGIMRDEQFF. Written as DNA, the CDR3 is TGTGCCAGCAGCTTGCGGGGAATCATGAGAGATGAGCAGTTCTTC. The chain combines TRBV7-9 with TRBJ2-1; tentatively, D is TRBD2 (6 bases). The germline V gene has CDR1 SEHNR and CDR2 FQNEAQ (reference sequence). The CDR3 contains 15 residues. V lost 3 bases and J lost 8, with 17 bases in between.

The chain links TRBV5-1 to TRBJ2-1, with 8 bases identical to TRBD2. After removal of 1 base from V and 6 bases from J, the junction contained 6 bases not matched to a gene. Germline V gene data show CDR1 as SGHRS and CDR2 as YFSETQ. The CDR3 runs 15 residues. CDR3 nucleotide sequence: TGCGCCAGCAGCTTGCGGGAGGGGGGGGGCAATGAGCAGTTCTTC. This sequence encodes CASSLREGGGNEQFF.

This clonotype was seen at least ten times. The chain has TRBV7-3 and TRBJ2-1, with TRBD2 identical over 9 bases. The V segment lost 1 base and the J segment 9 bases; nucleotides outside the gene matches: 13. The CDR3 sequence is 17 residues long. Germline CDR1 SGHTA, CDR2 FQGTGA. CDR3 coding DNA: TGTGCCAGCAGCTTAATTTCCGGTAGCGGGAGAAGGGGTGAGCAGTTCTTC. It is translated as CASSLISGSGRRGEQFF.

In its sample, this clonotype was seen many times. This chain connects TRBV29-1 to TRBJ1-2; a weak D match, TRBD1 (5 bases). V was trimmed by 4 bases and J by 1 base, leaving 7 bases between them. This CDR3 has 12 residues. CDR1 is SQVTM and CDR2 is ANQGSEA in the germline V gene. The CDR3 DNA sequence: TGCAGCGTTGCGGGGGGTAACTATGGCTACACCTTC. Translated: CSVAGGNYGYTF.

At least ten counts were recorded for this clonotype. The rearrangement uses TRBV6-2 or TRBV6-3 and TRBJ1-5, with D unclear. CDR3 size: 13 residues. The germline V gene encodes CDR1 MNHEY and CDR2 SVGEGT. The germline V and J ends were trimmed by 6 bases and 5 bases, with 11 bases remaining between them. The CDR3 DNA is TGTGCCAGCAGCAAACATACCCATCAGCCCCAGCATTTT. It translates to CASSKHTHQPQHF.

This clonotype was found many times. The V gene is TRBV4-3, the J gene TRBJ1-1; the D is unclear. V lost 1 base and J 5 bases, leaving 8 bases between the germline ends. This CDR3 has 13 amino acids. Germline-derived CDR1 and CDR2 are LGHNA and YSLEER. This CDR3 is CASSQGRWTEAFF. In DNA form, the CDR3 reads TGCGCCAGCAGCCAAGGTCGGTGGACTGAAGCTTTCTTT.

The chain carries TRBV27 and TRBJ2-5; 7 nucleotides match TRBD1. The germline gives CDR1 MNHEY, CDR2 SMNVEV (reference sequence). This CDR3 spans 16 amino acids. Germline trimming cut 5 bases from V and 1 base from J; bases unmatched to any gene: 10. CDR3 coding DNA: TGTGCCAGCAGTCCACTAGACAGGGTCGGCCAAGAGACCCAGTACTTC. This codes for CASSPLDRVGQETQYF.

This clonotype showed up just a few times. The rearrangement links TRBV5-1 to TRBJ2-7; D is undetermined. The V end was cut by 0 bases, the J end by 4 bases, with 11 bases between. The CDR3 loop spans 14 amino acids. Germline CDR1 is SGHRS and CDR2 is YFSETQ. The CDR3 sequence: CASSLGSMGYEQYF. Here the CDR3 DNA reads TGCGCCAGCAGCTTGGGATCCATGGGTTACGAGCAGTACTTC.

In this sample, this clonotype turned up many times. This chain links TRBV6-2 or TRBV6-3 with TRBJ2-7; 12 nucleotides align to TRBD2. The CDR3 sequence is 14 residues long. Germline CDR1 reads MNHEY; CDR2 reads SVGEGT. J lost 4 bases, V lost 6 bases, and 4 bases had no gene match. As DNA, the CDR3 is TGTGCCAGCAGCCGACTAGCGGGAGTTTACGAGCAGTACTTC. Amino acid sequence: CASSRLAGVYEQYF.

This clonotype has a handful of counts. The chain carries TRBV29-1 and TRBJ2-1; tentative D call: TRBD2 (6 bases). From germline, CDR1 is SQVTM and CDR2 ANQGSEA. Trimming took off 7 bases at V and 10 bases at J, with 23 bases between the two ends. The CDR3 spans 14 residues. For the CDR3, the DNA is TGCAGCGCCAGGAACGGGACTTCCCCAAGCGAGCAGTTCTTC. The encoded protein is CSARNGTSPSEQFF.

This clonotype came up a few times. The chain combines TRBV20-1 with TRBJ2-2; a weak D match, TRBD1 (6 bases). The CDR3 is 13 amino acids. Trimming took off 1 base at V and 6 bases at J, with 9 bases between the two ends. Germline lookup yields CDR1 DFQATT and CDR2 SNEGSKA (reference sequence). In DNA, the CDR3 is TGCAGTGCTAGAGCCAGGGGTGCCGGGGAGCTGTTTTTT. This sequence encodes CSARARGAGELFF.

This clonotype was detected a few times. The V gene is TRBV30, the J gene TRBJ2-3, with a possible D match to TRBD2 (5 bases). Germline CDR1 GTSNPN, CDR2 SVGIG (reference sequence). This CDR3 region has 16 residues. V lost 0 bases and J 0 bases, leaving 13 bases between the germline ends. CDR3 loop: CAWSVLAGPSTDTQYF. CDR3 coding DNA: TGTGCCTGGAGTGTCCTCGCGGGTCCCAGCACAGATACGCAGTATTTT.

CDR3 in amino acids: CASSPYLDHSPLHF. The CDR3, as DNA: TGTGCCAGCAGCCCCTATTTAGATCATTCACCCCTCCACTTT. The chain uses TRBV3-1 and TRBJ1-6; D unclear. The V end was cut by 4 bases, the J end by 8 bases, with 12 bases between. This CDR3 contains 14 residues. Germline CDR1 and CDR2: LGHDT and YNNKEL (reference sequence).

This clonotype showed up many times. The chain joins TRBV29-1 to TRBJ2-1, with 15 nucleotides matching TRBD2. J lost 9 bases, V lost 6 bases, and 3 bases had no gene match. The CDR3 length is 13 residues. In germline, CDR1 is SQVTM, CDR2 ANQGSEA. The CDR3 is CSVRTSGRGEQFF. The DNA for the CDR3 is TGCAGCGTACGGACTAGCGGGAGGGGTGAGCAGTTCTTC.

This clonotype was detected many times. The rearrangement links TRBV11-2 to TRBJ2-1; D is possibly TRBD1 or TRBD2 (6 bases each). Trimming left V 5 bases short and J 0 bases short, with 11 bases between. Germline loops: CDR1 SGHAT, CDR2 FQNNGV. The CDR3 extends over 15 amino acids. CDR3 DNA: TGTGCCAGCAGCGCCGGAGGGGGCTCCTACAATGAGCAGTTCTTC. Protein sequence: CASSAGGGSYNEQFF.

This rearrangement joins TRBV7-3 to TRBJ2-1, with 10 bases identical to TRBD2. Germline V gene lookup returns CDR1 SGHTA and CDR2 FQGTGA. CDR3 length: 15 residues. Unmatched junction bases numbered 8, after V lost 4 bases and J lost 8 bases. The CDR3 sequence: CASSSRLAGWHEQFF. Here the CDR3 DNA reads TGTGCCAGCAGCTCACGACTAGCGGGTTGGCATGAGCAGTTCTTC.

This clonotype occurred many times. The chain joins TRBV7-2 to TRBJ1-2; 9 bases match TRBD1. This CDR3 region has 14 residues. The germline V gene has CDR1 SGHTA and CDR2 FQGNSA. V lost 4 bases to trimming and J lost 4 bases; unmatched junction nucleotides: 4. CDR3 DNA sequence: TGTGCCAGCAGCTCACAGGGGGCGGGCTATGGCTACACCTTC. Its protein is CASSSQGAGYGYTF.

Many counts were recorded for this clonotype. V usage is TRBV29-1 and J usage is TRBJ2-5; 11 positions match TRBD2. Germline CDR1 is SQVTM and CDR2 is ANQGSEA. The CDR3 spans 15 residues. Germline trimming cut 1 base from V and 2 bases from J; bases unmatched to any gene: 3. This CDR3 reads CSVEGLAGLQETQYF. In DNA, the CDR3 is TGCAGCGTTGAAGGACTAGCGGGACTTCAAGAGACCCAGTACTTC.

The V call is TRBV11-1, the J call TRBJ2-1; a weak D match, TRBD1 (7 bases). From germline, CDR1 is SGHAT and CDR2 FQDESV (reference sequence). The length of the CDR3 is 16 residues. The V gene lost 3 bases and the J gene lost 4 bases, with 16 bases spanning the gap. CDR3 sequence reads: CASSFRTGGKYNEQFF. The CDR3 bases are TGTGCCAGCAGCTTTAGGACAGGAGGGAAGTACAATGAGCAGTTCTTC.

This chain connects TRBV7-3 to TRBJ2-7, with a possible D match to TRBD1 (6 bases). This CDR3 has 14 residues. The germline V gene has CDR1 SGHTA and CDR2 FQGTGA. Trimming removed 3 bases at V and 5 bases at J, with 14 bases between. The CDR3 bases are TGTGCCAGCAGCTTGACGACAGGCTCGGACGAGCAGTACTTC. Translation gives CASSLTTGSDEQYF.

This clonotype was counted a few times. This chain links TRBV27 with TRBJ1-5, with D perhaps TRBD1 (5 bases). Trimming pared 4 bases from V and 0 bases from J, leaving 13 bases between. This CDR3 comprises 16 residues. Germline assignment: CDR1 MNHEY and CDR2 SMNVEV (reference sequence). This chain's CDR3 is CASSSRDGSSNQPQHF. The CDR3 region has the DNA TGTGCCAGCAGTTCCCGGGACGGAAGTAGCAATCAGCCCCAGCATTTT.

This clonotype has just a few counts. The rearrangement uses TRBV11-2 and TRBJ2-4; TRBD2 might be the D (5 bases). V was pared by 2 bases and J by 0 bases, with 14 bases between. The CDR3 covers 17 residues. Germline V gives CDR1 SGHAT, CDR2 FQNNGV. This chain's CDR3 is CASSLTTSAGAKNIQYF. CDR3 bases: TGTGCCAGCAGCTTAACCACCTCCGCGGGAGCCAAAAACATTCAGTACTTC.

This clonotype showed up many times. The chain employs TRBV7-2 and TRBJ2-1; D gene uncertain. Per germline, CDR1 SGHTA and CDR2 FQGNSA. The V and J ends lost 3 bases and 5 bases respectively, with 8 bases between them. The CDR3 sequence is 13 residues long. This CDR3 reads CASSFDRDNEQFF. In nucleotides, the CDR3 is TGTGCCAGCAGCTTCGACCGGGACAATGAGCAGTTCTTC.

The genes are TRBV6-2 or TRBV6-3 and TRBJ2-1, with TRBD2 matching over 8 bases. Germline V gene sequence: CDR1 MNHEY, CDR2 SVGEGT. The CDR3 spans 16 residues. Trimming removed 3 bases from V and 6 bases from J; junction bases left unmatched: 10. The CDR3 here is CASSYVSGRLFNEQFF. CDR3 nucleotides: TGTGCCAGCAGTTATGTGAGCGGGAGATTATTCAATGAGCAGTTCTTC.

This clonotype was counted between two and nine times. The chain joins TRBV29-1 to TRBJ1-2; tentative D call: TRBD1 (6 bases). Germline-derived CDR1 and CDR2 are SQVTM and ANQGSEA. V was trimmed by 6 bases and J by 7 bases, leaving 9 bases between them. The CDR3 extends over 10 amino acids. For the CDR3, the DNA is TGCAGCGTGGGGGCCCCTGGCTACACCTTC. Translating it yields CSVGAPGYTF.

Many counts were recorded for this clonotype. CDR3 nucleotide sequence: TGTGCCAGCAGGGCTACCGGGACACAGAACACCGGGGAGCTGTTTTTT. Its translation: CASRATGTQNTGELFF. The rearrangement joins TRBV7-3 to TRBJ2-2; D is possibly TRBD1 (6 bases). The V gene lost 6 bases and the J gene lost 1 base, with 15 bases spanning the gap. Germline V gives CDR1 SGHTA, CDR2 FQGTGA. This CDR3 has 16 amino acids.

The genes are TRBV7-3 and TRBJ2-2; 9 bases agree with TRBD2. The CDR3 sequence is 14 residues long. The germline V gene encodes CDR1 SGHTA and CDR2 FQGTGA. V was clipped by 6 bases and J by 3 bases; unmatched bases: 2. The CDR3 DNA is TGTGCCAGCAGGACTAGCGGCTACACCGGGGAGCTGTTTTTT. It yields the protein CASRTSGYTGELFF.

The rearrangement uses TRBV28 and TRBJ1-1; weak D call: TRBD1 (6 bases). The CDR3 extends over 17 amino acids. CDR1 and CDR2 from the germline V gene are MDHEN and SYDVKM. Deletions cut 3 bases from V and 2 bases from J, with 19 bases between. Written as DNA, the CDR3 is TGTGCCAGCAGTTTGTGGGCCTCCCCAGGGGTTAACACTGAAGCTTTCTTT. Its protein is CASSLWASPGVNTEAFF.